What follows are 32 T cell receptor beta chains derived from one specimen sequenced in a study of type 1 regulatory T cells. No antigens are known for them. TCRdb redid the calling of the reads with MiXCR, one entry per CDR3 protein. This sample yields a few thousand distinct CDR3 sequences, of which 20% to 30% are seen a single time; less than 45% belongs to the top ten. Study-wide points: Compared with non-Tr1 cells, Tr1 cells showed a narrower TCR repertoire.

The sequenced sample consisted of cultured type 1 regulatory T (Tr1) cells, either the whole culture or a sorted fraction (not recorded which). The receptors derive from a human donor in good health.

This clonotype was observed a single time. A read error is likely here: a far larger clone is one base away. The chain has TRBV7-2 and TRBJ2-4, with D possibly being TRBD2 (6 bases). The end of the DNA aligns better with TRBJ2-5, so the J call may be wrong. The germline CDR1 and CDR2 sequences are SGHTA and FQGNSA. The CDR3 length is 14 residues. The CDR3 region is CASSLATAQETQYF. CDR3 nucleotide sequence: TGTGCCAGCAGTCTAGCGACAGCCCAAGAGACCCAGTACTTC.

Sample share makes this clonotype medium-sized (0.01 to 0.1%). The V call is TRBV7-2, the J call TRBJ2-1; 11 nucleotides line up with TRBD2. The germline gives CDR1 SGHTA, CDR2 FQGNSA. The CDR3 extends over 16 amino acids. The V and J ends lost 3 bases and 5 bases, in that order; junction bases with no gene match: 6. Here the CDR3 DNA reads TGTGCCAGCAGCTTCTTGGGACTAGCGGCAAACAATGAGCAGTTCTTC. Its translation: CASSFLGLAANNEQFF.

The V gene is TRBV2, the J gene TRBJ2-3; 9 bases match TRBD1. The germline V gene has CDR1 SNHLY and CDR2 FYNNEI. Unmatched junction bases numbered 6, after V lost 7 bases and J lost 4 bases. This CDR3 region has 14 residues. Written as DNA, the CDR3 is TGTGCCAGCAAGGGACAGGGAATGGCAGATACGCAGTATTTT. Residues: CASKGQGMADTQYF. Full variable domain (remainder filled in from reference TRBV2 and TRBJ2-3): EPEVTQTPSHQVTQMGQEVILRCVPISNHLYFYWYRQILGQKVEFLVSFYNNEISEKSEIFDDQFSVERPDGSNFTLKIRSTKLEDSAMYFCASKGQGMADTQYFGPGTRLTVL.

This clonotype showed up just a few times. This chain uses TRBV6-6 with TRBJ2-5, with D uncertain. The CDR3 totals 13 residues. CDR1 and CDR2 from the germline V gene are MNHNY and SVGAGI (reference sequence). Between the trimmed V and J ends, which lost 2 bases and 2 bases, there was a span of 6 bases. The CDR3 DNA is TGTGCCAGCAGTTACGGCAGACAAGAGACCCAGTACTTC. Residues: CASSYGRQETQYF.

Worth noting for this clonotype: A read error may explain this, as a much larger clone is one base away. The V and J genes are TRBV2 and TRBJ2-3; TRBD2 might be the D (7 bases). The CDR3 totals 15 residues. In germline, CDR1 is SNHLY, CDR2 FYNNEI. Trimming stripped 5 bases from V and 4 bases from J, with 16 bases between. The CDR3 DNA sequence: TGTGCCAGCAGTCGGGGGGCGCATAGTGCAGATACGCAGTATTTT. Protein: CASSRGAHSADTQYF.

This clonotype appeared a few times. The chain has TRBV5-1 and TRBJ2-1; D possibly corresponds to TRBD2 (5 bases). CDR3 size: 16 residues. Trimming pared 0 bases from V and 0 bases from J, leaving 10 bases between. Per germline, CDR1 SGHRS and CDR2 YFSETQ. The CDR3 DNA reads as TGCGCCAGCAGCTTGGAGCCGGGGAGCTCCTACAATGAGCAGTTCTTC. Translated: CASSLEPGSSYNEQFF.

V is TRBV5-4 and J is TRBJ2-1, with D tentatively TRBD1 (5 bases). The CDR3 runs to 16 residues. Germline loops: CDR1 SGHNT, CDR2 YYREEE (reference sequence). The V end was cut by 0 bases, the J end by 1 base, with 11 bases between. CDR3 loop: CASSLGSGQSYNEQFF. Here the CDR3 DNA reads TGTGCCAGCAGCTTGGGTTCAGGGCAGTCCTACAATGAGCAGTTCTTC.

The genes are TRBV2 and TRBJ1-6, with 9 positions matching TRBD1. Germline CDR1 is SNHLY and CDR2 is FYNNEI. The CDR3 length is 16 residues. V dropped 6 bases and J dropped 6; count of bases not matched to a gene: 9. CDR3 nucleotides: TGTGCCAGCAGGGGGGAGACAGGGGGTGGTAATTCACCCCTCCACTTT. This encodes CASRGETGGGNSPLHF.

The rearrangement joins TRBV14 to TRBJ2-7; D gene ambiguous. This CDR3 comprises 12 residues. Trimming removed 4 bases from V and 2 bases from J, with 6 bases in between. Looked up from germline, CDR1 is SGHDN and CDR2 is FVKESK. CDR3 in amino acids: CASSLTPYEQYF. The CDR3 DNA reads as TGTGCCAGCAGCCTGACCCCCTACGAGCAGTACTTC. The variable domain in full, with the rest retrieved from reference TRBV14 and TRBJ2-7, is EAGVTQFPSHSVIEKGQTVTLRCDPISGHDNLYWYRRVMGKEIKFLLHFVKESKQDESGMPNNRFLAERTGGTYSTLKVQPAELEDSGVYFCASSLTPYEQYFGPGTRLTVT.

The table lists this clonotype with a few counts. This sequence joins TRBV7-7 and TRBJ2-1; TRBD2 matches 9 bases. The V gene's germline CDR1 is SSHAT and CDR2 FNYEAQ (reference sequence). V was pared by 1 base and J by 8 bases, with 6 bases of the junction left unmatched. The CDR3 is 15 amino acids. CDR3: CASSLEAGGWDEQFF. The CDR3 DNA reads TGTGCCAGCAGCTTAGAAGCGGGGGGCTGGGATGAGCAGTTCTTC.

Comment on this clonotype: A read error is possible here, since a much larger clone lies one base away. The chain employs TRBV12-3 or TRBV12-4 and TRBJ2-3, with TRBD1 identical over 9 bases. Trimming at V came to 4 bases and at J to 5 bases, leaving 13 bases not matched to a gene. The CDR3 has 17 residues. The CDR3 protein is CASSSRQGGVGGDTQYF. The DNA for the CDR3 is TGTGCCAGCAGTTCTAGACAGGGGGGTGTAGGGGGAGATACGCAGTATTTT.

The table lists this clonotype with many counts. This chain connects TRBV9 to TRBJ2-5; 7 nucleotides agree with TRBD1. Germline-derived CDR1 and CDR2 are SGDLS and YYNGEE. J lost 0 bases, V lost 2 bases, and 4 bases had no gene match. The CDR3 contains 15 residues. CDR3 protein: CASSVDRVYQETQYF. The CDR3 DNA is TGTGCCAGCAGCGTCGACAGGGTGTACCAAGAGACCCAGTACTTC. The full variable domain, its missing parts supplied by reference TRBV9 and TRBJ2-5, is DSGVTQTPKHLITATGQRVTLRCSPRSGDLSVYWYQQSLDQGLQFLIQYYNGEERAKGNILERFSAQQFPDLHSELNLSSLELGDSALYFCASSVDRVYQETQYFGPGTRLLVL.

This clonotype is deemed medium-sized. CDR3 DNA: TGCGCCAGCAGCCAAGATCTAGGGACAGGGGGTCGGACCCAGTACTTC. Its translation: CASSQDLGTGGRTQYF. The chain links TRBV4-3 to TRBJ2-5, with 11 bases lining up with TRBD1. CDR3 length: 16 amino acids. Unmatched junction bases numbered 7, after V lost 0 bases and J lost 7 bases. Germline CDR1 reads LGHNA; CDR2 reads YSLEER.

This chain uses TRBV7-9 with TRBJ2-3; TRBD2 agrees at 10 bases. This CDR3 spans 11 amino acids. J lost 15 bases, V lost 2 bases, and 2 bases had no gene match. Germline CDR1 is SEHNR and CDR2 is FQNEAQ (reference sequence). The CDR3 is CASSLTSGVYF. The CDR3 DNA reads as TGTGCCAGCAGCTTAACTAGCGGGGTATATTTT. Filled out from reference TRBV7-9 and TRBJ2-3, the complete variable domain reads DTGVSQNPRHKITKRGQNVTFRCDPISEHNRLYWYRQTLGQGPEFLTYFQNEAQLEKSRLLSDRFSAERPKGSFSTLEIQRTEQGDSAMYLCASSLTSGVYFGPGTRLTVL.

This chain links TRBV2 with TRBJ1-5; D possibly corresponds to TRBD1 (5 bases). CDR1 is SNHLY and CDR2 is FYNNEI in the germline V gene. This CDR3 has 14 residues. V dropped 6 bases and J dropped 0 bases, with 9 bases sitting between them. CDR3 DNA: TGTGCCAGCAGGGGGACCGCTAGCAATCAGCCCCAGCATTTT. It translates to CASRGTASNQPQHF.

This clonotype was counted only a few times. This sequence joins TRBV6-5 and TRBJ2-1; D may correspond to TRBD1 or TRBD2 (5 bases each). The CDR3 has 15 amino acids. The ends were cut back, 6 bases at V and 2 bases at J, with 14 bases in the middle. Germline-derived CDR1 and CDR2 are MNHEY and SVGAGI. The CDR3 spells CASREGDGTYNEQFF. CDR3 DNA sequence: TGTGCCAGCAGAGAAGGGGACGGAACCTACAATGAGCAGTTCTTC.

This clonotype is medium-sized in the sample. The chain uses TRBV30 and TRBJ2-7; D might be TRBD2 (6 bases). Trimming stripped 3 bases from V and 2 bases from J, with 14 bases between. Germline V gene data show CDR1 as GTSNPN and CDR2 as SVGIG (reference sequence). The CDR3 contains 14 residues. CDR3 protein: CAWSRDWVAYEQYF. CDR3 in DNA: TGTGCCTGGAGCCGGGACTGGGTGGCCTACGAGCAGTACTTC.

This clonotype was seen repeatedly, ten times or more. DNA for the CDR3: TGCGCCAGCAGCTCTGGGACAGTCGCTAACTATGGCTACACCTTC. Translating it yields CASSSGTVANYGYTF. The chain carries TRBV5-1 and TRBJ1-2; 7 bases map to TRBD1. The CDR3 has 15 amino acids. Germline V CDR1 and CDR2: SGHRS, YFSETQ. J gave up 0 bases and V 3 bases, and 5 bases lay outside the gene matches.

As for this clonotype: This may be a read error, as it is one base from a much larger clone. The chain combines TRBV5-1 with TRBJ1-6, with D possibly matching TRBD1 (5 bases). The V end lost 6 bases, the J end lost 7 bases, and 20 bases lay between the germline ends. The CDR3 sequence is 16 residues long. The germline gives CDR1 SGHRS, CDR2 YFSETQ. This CDR3 is CASTLTRGVLNSPLHF. In DNA, the CDR3 is TGCGCCAGCACCTTAACCCGGGGCGTACTCAATTCACCCCTCCACTTT.

The table lists this clonotype with a few counts. J is TRBJ1-6 and V is TRBV18; 8 bases fit TRBD1. Losses at the gene ends were 3 bases for V and 7 bases for J; bases not matched to a gene: 8. There are 16 residues in the CDR3. CDR1 KGHSH and CDR2 LQKENI come from the germline V gene. CDR3 nucleotides: TGTGCCAGCTCACCGAGGGCGACAGGGGCCAATTCACCCCTCCACTTT. Amino acid sequence: CASSPRATGANSPLHF.

This clonotype qualifies as medium-sized. The chain employs TRBV19 and TRBJ2-1; TRBD2 matches 11 bases. The CDR3 totals 19 residues. J lost 1 base, V lost 5 bases, and 13 bases had no gene match. The germline CDR1 and CDR2 sequences are LNHDA and SQIVND (reference sequence). The CDR3 sequence is CASSSRLAGLRWSYNEQFF. In DNA, the CDR3 is TGTGCCAGTAGTTCCAGACTAGCGGGGTTACGCTGGTCCTACAATGAGCAGTTCTTC. Looking up the rest from reference TRBV19 and TRBJ2-1 gives the full variable domain: DGGITQSPKYLFRKEGQNVTLSCEQNLNHDAMYWYRQDPGQGLRLIYYSQIVNDFQKGDIAEGYSVSREKKESFPLTVTSAQKNPTAFYLCASSSRLAGLRWSYNEQFFGPGTRLTVL.

This clonotype was seen only once. This chain joins TRBV10-2 and TRBJ2-1, with D perhaps TRBD1 or TRBD2 (5 bases each). CDR3 length equals 14 residues. Germline lookup yields CDR1 WSHSY and CDR2 SAAADI. V dropped 5 bases and J dropped 9 bases, with 17 bases sitting between them. This chain's CDR3 is CASSQLLGAFEQFF. The CDR3 DNA is TGCGCCAGCAGTCAACTACTCGGGGCCTTTGAGCAGTTCTTC.

By share, this clonotype ranks as large. V gene TRBV7-2 combines with J gene TRBJ2-1, with TRBD2 matching over 13 bases. J gave up 9 bases and V 5 bases, and 4 bases lay outside the gene matches. CDR3 length: 14 residues. Germline assignment: CDR1 SGHTA and CDR2 FQGNSA. The CDR3 bases are TGTGCCAGCAGCACTAGCGGGGGGGCCTTTGAGCAGTTCTTC. It is translated as CASSTSGGAFEQFF.

Note on this clonotype: The junction does not match germline at one end; this may be a read error. This chain uses TRBV5-4 with TRBJ1-6; TRBD1 matches 9 bases. This CDR3 is 14 amino acids long. Germline lookup yields CDR1 SGHNT and CDR2 YYREEE (reference sequence). In DNA, the CDR3 is TGTACCAGCAGCTGGGAACAGGGGGCTTCACCCCTCCACTTT. Encoded protein: CTSSWEQGASPLHF. The whole variable domain, filled in from reference TRBV5-4 and TRBJ1-6, reads ETGVTQSPTHLIKTRGQQVTLRCSSQSGHNTVSWYQQALGQGPQFIFQYYREEENGRGNFPPRFSGLQFPNYSSELNVNALELDDSALYLCTSSWEQGASPLHFGNGTRLTVT.

The CDR3 protein is CASSTRDSGPSAQHF. CDR3 coding DNA: TGTGCCAGTAGTACCCGAGATAGTGGGCCCTCGGCCCAGCATTTT. This chain uses TRBV19 with TRBJ1-5; D ambiguous. V lost 4 bases, J lost 11 bases, and 21 bases lay in between. The CDR3 is 15 residues long. CDR1 is LNHDA, CDR2 SQIVND, per germline (reference sequence).

There are many counts of this clonotype. This rearrangement joins TRBV18 to TRBJ2-1, with D tentatively TRBD1 or TRBD2 (7 bases each). Trimming shortened V by 3 bases and J by 4 bases, and 13 bases separated the two germline ends. Germline V gene data show CDR1 as KGHSH and CDR2 as LQKENI. CDR3 length: 15 amino acids. DNA for the CDR3: TGTGCCAGCTCACCCCCTCAGGGGGGGTACAATGAGCAGTTCTTC. Its protein is CASSPPQGGYNEQFF.

This CDR3 is CASGTPLYGYTF. The CDR3 DNA is TGTGCCAGTGGGACTCCCCTCTATGGCTACACCTTC. The chain recombines TRBV19 with TRBJ1-2; a weak D match, TRBD1 (5 bases). V was cut by 8 bases and J by 4 bases, with 11 bases left in between. The CDR3 sequence is 12 residues long. Germline CDR1 reads LNHDA; CDR2 reads SQIVND (reference sequence).

Comment on this clonotype: A much larger clone lies a single base off, so this may be a read error. The chain recombines TRBV5-1 with TRBJ1-4, with unresolved D. CDR1 is SGHRS, CDR2 YFSETQ, per germline. The CDR3 loop spans 16 amino acids. Between the trimmed V and J ends, which lost 1 base and 1 base, there was a span of 11 bases. CDR3 amino acids: CASSLRVGGTNEKLFF. The DNA for the CDR3 is TGCGCCAGCAGCTTGAGGGTTGGTGGAACTAATGAAAAACTGTTTTTT.

Judged by abundance, this clonotype is large. This rearrangement joins TRBV20-1 to TRBJ1-3; D possibly corresponds to TRBD1 (5 bases). The germline V and J ends were trimmed by 0 bases and 4 bases, with 10 bases remaining between them. The CDR3 runs 14 residues. Germline V gene sequence: CDR1 DFQATT, CDR2 SNEGSKA (reference sequence). CDR3 bases: TGCAGTGCTAGAGATGCAGGGCCGGGAAACACCATATATTTT. It yields the protein CSARDAGPGNTIYF.

The sample holds many counts of this clonotype. The rearrangement uses TRBV7-9 and TRBJ2-5; 9 bases are shared with TRBD2. J was trimmed by 5 bases and V by 5 bases; bases with no gene match: 12. Germline V gene data show CDR1 as SEHNR and CDR2 as FQNEAQ (reference sequence). The CDR3 sequence is 16 residues long. CDR3 sequence: CASSPAGLAPQETQYF. CDR3 bases: TGTGCCAGCAGCCCCGCGGGACTAGCTCCCCAGGAGACCCAGTACTTC.

The chain links TRBV6-5 to TRBJ1-1; D possibly corresponds to TRBD1 (5 bases). The germline V and J ends were trimmed by 9 bases and 0 bases, with 11 bases remaining between them. The CDR3 totals 13 residues. Germline CDR1 is MNHEY and CDR2 is SVGAGI. The CDR3 bases are TGTGCCAGTGCAGGGAACATGAACACTGAAGCTTTCTTT. It is translated as CASAGNMNTEAFF.

Comments on this clonotype: With a much larger clone just one base away, this may be a read error. This sequence joins TRBV20-1 and TRBJ2-3; 9 nucleotides agree with TRBD2. Germline CDR1 is DFQATT and CDR2 is SNEGSKA (reference sequence). The CDR3 spans 19 residues. J lost 5 bases, V lost 1 base, and 19 bases had no gene match. CDR3 residues: CSARAGTFMMAGGIDTQYF. CDR3 coding DNA: TGCAGTGCTAGAGCCGGGACTTTTATGATGGCGGGGGGGATAGATACGCAGTATTTT.